These 23 T cell receptor beta chains came from one sample sequenced in a study of shared clonotypes between healthy human individuals. Generated by immunoSEQ multiplex PCR, the TCRdb table keeps only in-frame clones and is missing some. The sample contains around 2,000,000 clones, 95% of which appear only once. The specimen was naive CD4+ T cells sorted from blood. Subset specified: CD45RA+ positively selected. The source of these receptors is a man aged 18 to 30 in good health.

The CDR3, as DNA: TGTGCCTGGCATGGGACTACAAGTTCACCCCTCCACTTT. Translating gives CAWHGTTSSPLHF. The V gene is TRBV30, the J gene TRBJ1-6; possibly TRBD1 for D (5 bases). The CDR3 runs to 13 residues. Germline CDR1 is GTSNPN and CDR2 is SVGIG (reference sequence). The germline V and J ends were trimmed by 5 bases and 9 bases, with 14 bases remaining between them.

The rearrangement joins TRBV6-5 to TRBJ2-7; the match to TRBD2 covers 11 bases. The CDR3 is made up of 15 amino acids. Germline CDR1 MNHEY, CDR2 SVGAGI. The V gene end was trimmed by 4 bases and the J gene end by 0 bases; junction bases not matched to a gene: 2. The CDR3 DNA reads TGTGCCAGCAGTTTAACTAGCGGGAGCTCCTACGAGCAGTACTTC. Translation gives CASSLTSGSSYEQYF.

The V call is TRBV6-6, the J call TRBJ2-5; tentative D call: TRBD1 (6 bases). Germline V lookup: CDR1 MNHNY, CDR2 SVGAGI (reference sequence). The CDR3 sequence is 15 residues long. V lost 6 bases and J 1 base, leaving 15 bases between the germline ends. This CDR3 reads CASSPGVQVQETQYF. In nucleotides, the CDR3 is TGTGCCAGCAGCCCAGGGGTGCAAGTCCAAGAGACCCAGTACTTC.

V gene TRBV7-8 combines with J gene TRBJ1-3; D gene ambiguous. The V end was cut by 6 bases, the J end by 2 bases, with 8 bases between. Germline CDR1 reads SGHVS; CDR2 reads FQNEAQ. The CDR3 has 13 amino acids. Written as DNA, the CDR3 is TGTGCCAGCAGAGGACTGACTGGAAACACCATATATTTT. Amino acid sequence: CASRGLTGNTIYF.

The gene calls are TRBV7-9 and TRBJ2-2, with D possibly being TRBD2 (5 bases). The CDR3 has 16 amino acids. CDR1 is SEHNR and CDR2 is FQNEAQ in the germline V gene (reference sequence). Trimming took 2 bases from V and 2 from J, leaving 12 bases between them. CDR3 in amino acids: CASSLTKGANTGELFF. The CDR3 bases are TGTGCCAGCAGCTTAACTAAGGGAGCCAACACCGGGGAGCTGTTTTTT.

The CDR3 protein is CASSFPGLITDTQYF. CDR3 in DNA: TGTGCCAGCAGCTTCCCGGGACTAATCACAGATACGCAGTATTTT. This chain links TRBV7-2 with TRBJ2-3; 7 nucleotides match TRBD2. The length of the CDR3 is 15 residues. Germline CDR1 reads SGHTA; CDR2 reads FQGNSA. The V and J ends lost 3 bases and 2 bases, in that order; junction bases with no gene match: 5.

This sequence joins TRBV6-5 and TRBJ2-7; D is ambiguous. The germline gives CDR1 MNHEY, CDR2 SVGAGI. This CDR3 region has 13 residues. Deletions cut 8 bases from V and 0 bases from J, with 11 bases between. The CDR3, as DNA: TGTGCCAGCTTAGACACGGGCTCCTACGAGCAGTACTTC. Amino acids: CASLDTGSYEQYF.

This clone occurred once. This chain links TRBV5-1 with TRBJ2-3, with D unclear. Germline V gene lookup returns CDR1 SGHRS and CDR2 YFSETQ. The CDR3 contains 15 residues. The ends were cut back, 4 bases at V and 2 bases at J, with 14 bases in the middle. CDR3 DNA sequence: TGCGCCAGCAGCGCCGTAGGTGGGTTCACAGATACGCAGTATTTT. Translating it yields CASSAVGGFTDTQYF.

The CDR3 region is CASSWDSEKLFF. In DNA, the CDR3 is TGCGCCAGCAGTTGGGACAGCGAAAAACTGTTTTTT. The rearrangement joins TRBV5-1 to TRBJ1-4, with TRBD1 identical over 7 bases. V gave up 5 bases and J gave up 8 bases; unmatched junction bases: 3. This CDR3 has 12 residues. Germline CDR1 reads SGHRS; CDR2 reads YFSETQ.

The chain links TRBV7-2 to TRBJ2-1; D possibly corresponds to TRBD2 (6 bases). The CDR3 consists of 14 residues. Looked up from germline, CDR1 is SGHTA and CDR2 is FQGNSA. The ends were cut back, 5 bases at V and 7 bases at J, with 15 bases in the middle. CDR3 coding DNA: TGTGCCAGCAGCGCGAGGACTACGGGGAATGAGCAGTTCTTC. Translated: CASSARTTGNEQFF.

J is TRBJ2-7 and V is TRBV6-6; D is possibly TRBD2 (5 bases). Germline CDR1 MNHNY, CDR2 SVGAGI (reference sequence). This CDR3 has 12 residues. Trimming left V 5 bases short and J 3 bases short, with 8 bases between. CDR3 protein: CASSPRDYEQYF. The DNA of the CDR3 is TGTGCCAGCAGTCCCCGGGACTACGAGCAGTACTTC.

J is TRBJ2-3 and V is TRBV6-5; D is possibly TRBD1 (5 bases). Trimming removed 8 bases from V and 5 bases from J, with 20 bases in between. In germline, CDR1 is MNHEY, CDR2 SVGAGI. This CDR3 is 15 amino acids long. The CDR3 bases are TGTGCCAGCCGCAGGGCCCTCGTAGACCGAGATACGCAGTATTTT. This translates into CASRRALVDRDTQYF.

The chain links TRBV7-8 to TRBJ2-5; 10 nucleotides agree with TRBD1. The CDR3 sequence is 13 residues long. Germline loops: CDR1 SGHVS, CDR2 FQNEAQ. The V and J ends lost 5 bases and 6 bases, in that order; junction bases with no gene match: 3. The CDR3 DNA reads TGTGCCAGCAGCCTCGACAGGGGGCAGACCCAGTACTTC. Translated: CASSLDRGQTQYF.

The V call is TRBV19, the J call TRBJ2-7, with D uncertain. The germline V gene encodes CDR1 LNHDA and CDR2 SQIVND (reference sequence). V dropped 0 bases and J dropped 2 bases, with 5 bases sitting between them. The CDR3 has 13 amino acids. CDR3 sequence: CASSIDRTYEQYF. CDR3 sequence (DNA): TGTGCCAGTAGTATAGACCGAACCTACGAGCAGTACTTC.

The J gene is TRBJ2-2, the V gene TRBV5-1; tentative D call: TRBD2 (5 bases). This CDR3 is 15 amino acids long. Germline V lookup: CDR1 SGHRS, CDR2 YFSETQ. The V end lost 3 bases, the J end lost 4 bases, and 13 bases lay between the germline ends. The CDR3 spells CASSYGSSGTGELFF. The DNA for the CDR3 is TGCGCCAGCAGCTACGGATCCAGCGGCACCGGGGAGCTGTTTTTT.

J is TRBJ1-6 and V is TRBV27; D perhaps matches TRBD1 (5 bases). Germline CDR1 reads MNHEY; CDR2 reads SMNVEV (reference sequence). V lost 2 bases and J 7 bases, leaving 15 bases between the germline ends. This CDR3 region has 16 residues. CDR3 nucleotides: TGTGCCAGCAGTTTACGACCGGGGCCGGGGAATTCACCCCTCCACTTT. Residues: CASSLRPGPGNSPLHF.

V is TRBV2 and J is TRBJ1-5; a weak D match, TRBD1 (5 bases). This CDR3 is built from 13 residues. The V gene lost 9 bases and the J gene lost 3 bases, with 12 bases spanning the gap. Looked up from germline, CDR1 is SNHLY and CDR2 is FYNNEI. This CDR3 reads CASAGTDNQPQHF. The CDR3 region has the DNA TGTGCCAGTGCCGGGACCGACAATCAGCCCCAGCATTTT.

Concerning this clone itself: Other DNA sequences from this sample encode an identical CDR3 as well. This chain links TRBV27 with TRBJ2-3; D may be TRBD2 (5 bases). Germline CDR1 reads MNHEY; CDR2 reads SMNVEV (reference sequence). The CDR3 is 14 amino acids. V lost 3 bases, J lost 3 bases, and 10 bases lay in between. The CDR3 here is CASSLGRDTDTQYF. DNA of the CDR3: TGTGCCAGCAGTTTGGGTCGGGATACAGATACGCAGTATTTT.

The rearrangement joins TRBV19 to TRBJ2-1, with 9 bases aligning to TRBD2. Trimming removed 4 bases from V and 9 bases from J; junction bases left unmatched: 7. Germline CDR1 reads LNHDA; CDR2 reads SQIVND (reference sequence). The CDR3 consists of 14 residues. The CDR3 here is CASSTASGTSEQFF. The CDR3 DNA follows: TGTGCCAGTAGTACCGCTAGCGGGACAAGTGAGCAGTTCTTC.

This clone turned up a few times. J is TRBJ2-7 and V is TRBV6-5; 8 positions match TRBD2. CDR3 length equals 16 residues. Looked up from germline, CDR1 is MNHEY and CDR2 is SVGAGI. V shed 0 bases, J shed 2 bases, and the junction held 6 bases outside the gene matches. CDR3 in amino acids: CASSYSKGLVAYEQYF. CDR3 coding DNA: TGTGCCAGCAGTTACTCAAAGGGACTAGTAGCCTACGAGCAGTACTTC.

The CDR3 DNA is TGTGCCAGCAGTTCAAAGAATACGCAGTATTTT. Translated, it gives CASSSKNTQYF. The chain employs TRBV6-5 and TRBJ2-3; no clear D. The germline gives CDR1 MNHEY, CDR2 SVGAGI. Trimming took off 4 bases at V and 7 bases at J, with 6 bases between the two ends. The CDR3 is 11 residues long.

V is TRBV25-1 and J is TRBJ2-2; 8 bases are shared with TRBD2. This CDR3 region has 17 residues. Germline CDR1 reads MGHDK; CDR2 reads SYGVNS. Unmatched junction bases numbered 9, after V lost 2 bases and J lost 4 bases. CDR3 in DNA: TGTGCCAGCAGTGAACGGGGGGGAGTCACATCCACCGGGGAGCTGTTTTTT. Its translation is CASSERGGVTSTGELFF.

The chain is built from TRBV18 and TRBJ2-5; 7 bases align to TRBD1. V was pared by 4 bases and J by 1 base, with 3 bases of the junction left unmatched. In germline, CDR1 is KGHSH, CDR2 LQKENI. The CDR3 has 14 residues. The CDR3, as DNA: TGTGCCAGCTCACTGACAGGGTTCCAAGAGACCCAGTACTTC. Its translation is CASSLTGFQETQYF. The variable domain in full, completed from reference TRBV18 and TRBJ2-5, reads NAGVMQNPRHLVRRRGQEARLRCSPMKGHSHVYWYRQLPEEGLKFMVYLQKENIIDESGMPKERFSAEFPKEGPSILRIQQVVRGDSAAYFCASSLTGFQETQYFGPGTRLLVL.